This TCR beta chain comes out of a study of blood T cell repertoires in COVID-19. Study information: The cDNA or gDNA used as material had been derived from T cells, B-cell-depleted T cells, or PBMCs.

TCRdb's table, derived via immunoSEQ multiplex PCR, lists solely in-frame clones and lacks some. The sample records about 80,000 clones, around 88% being singletons. The V end lost 3 bases, the J end lost 1 base, and 6 bases lay between the germline ends. The germline V gene has CDR1 KGHSH and CDR2 LQKENI. CDR3 size: 13 residues. On this clone itself: This CDR3 is also generated by other DNA sequences in the sample.

The specimen sequenced was peripheral blood. The V call is TRBV18, the J call TRBJ1-1; a weak D match, TRBD1 (5 bases). The receptor comes from a woman older than 75 with acute or convalescent COVID-19. The CDR3 DNA follows: TGTGCCAGCTCACCCGGACAGAACACTGAAGCTTTCTTT. Encoded protein: CASSPGQNTEAFF.